Each of the 16 T cell receptor beta chains below was sequenced from the same sample in a study of cytomegalovirus exposure and HLA in healthy donors. Researchers ran the PCR with 60 Vbeta and 13 Jbeta primers. Some clones are missing from TCRdb's copy, which holds only in-frame ones; the method was immunoSEQ multiplex PCR. The data show about 180,000 clones, with around three quarters seen just once and roughly 2.5% held by the top ten. Sample: PBMCs. The receptor set was obtained from a young woman in good health and CMV-seropositive.

This clone was counted a single time. V and J are TRBV5-4 and TRBJ1-2; D might be TRBD1 (6 bases). The V end was cut by 4 bases, the J end by 1 base, with 17 bases between. The CDR3 totals 16 residues. Germline CDR1 reads SGHNT; CDR2 reads YYREEE (reference sequence). This chain's CDR3 is CASSAITGRGNYGYTF. CDR3 in DNA: TGTGCCAGCAGCGCCATAACCGGCAGGGGTAACTATGGCTACACCTTC.

J is TRBJ2-1 and V is TRBV14; 9 bases match TRBD2. Germline assignment: CDR1 SGHDN and CDR2 FVKESK. Germline trimming cut 1 base from V and 8 bases from J; bases unmatched to any gene: 6. This CDR3 has 15 amino acids. CDR3 region: CASSQALSGGDEQFF. DNA for the CDR3: TGTGCCAGCAGCCAAGCTCTTAGCGGGGGTGATGAGCAGTTCTTC.

A single count supports this clone. The chain uses TRBV28 and TRBJ2-3, with a tentative D call TRBD2 (7 bases). Germline values: CDR1 MDHEN, CDR2 SYDVKM. The CDR3 is 13 residues long. V was pared by 7 bases and J by 6 bases, with 14 bases between. The CDR3 sequence: CASIRGATDTQYF. CDR3 nucleotides: TGTGCCAGCATCCGGGGGGCGACGGATACGCAGTATTTT. Together with reference TRBV28 and TRBJ2-3, the CDR3 gives the full variable domain: DVKVTQSSRYLVKRTGEKVFLECVQDMDHENMFWYRQDPGLGLRLIYFSYDVKMKEKGDIPEGYSVSREKKERFSLILESASTNQTSMYLCASIRGATDTQYFGPGTRLTVL.

The rearrangement uses TRBV7-8 and TRBJ2-7, with D maybe TRBD2 (5 bases). V lost 1 base and J 2 bases, leaving 9 bases between the germline ends. The CDR3 contains 14 residues. Looked up from germline, CDR1 is SGHVS and CDR2 is FQNEAQ. CDR3 sequence (DNA): TGTGCCAGCAGCTTAGGGGTCGGGGCCTACGAGCAGTACTTC. Amino acid sequence: CASSLGVGAYEQYF.

This clone was detected once. The chain is built from TRBV28 and TRBJ1-1, with 7 bases fitting TRBD1. CDR1 MDHEN and CDR2 SYDVKM come from the germline V gene. The CDR3 runs 15 residues. Losses at the gene ends were 3 bases for V and 5 bases for J; bases not matched to a gene: 9. CDR3: CASSFGTDWGTEAFF. CDR3 DNA: TGTGCCAGCAGTTTTGGGACAGACTGGGGAACTGAAGCTTTCTTT.

J is TRBJ1-5 and V is TRBV2; D is unclear. V was trimmed by 5 bases and J by 6 bases, leaving 14 bases between them. From germline, CDR1 is SNHLY and CDR2 FYNNEI. This CDR3 is 14 amino acids long. In DNA, the CDR3 is TGTGCCAGCAGTCCCGGGGTACTAATTCAGCCCCAGCATTTT. This encodes CASSPGVLIQPQHF.

The chain couples TRBV7-2 to TRBJ2-5; 10 bases are shared with TRBD2. The CDR3 length is 17 residues. Germline V CDR1 and CDR2: SGHTA, FQGNSA. V lost 5 bases to trimming and J lost 4 bases; unmatched junction nucleotides: 13. CDR3 residues: CASSTGASGGRGETQYF. The CDR3 DNA reads TGTGCCAGCAGCACCGGTGCTAGCGGGGGCCGAGGAGAGACCCAGTACTTC.

This rearrangement joins TRBV6-5 to TRBJ2-7; 12 positions match TRBD2. The CDR3 totals 13 residues. Germline V lookup: CDR1 MNHEY, CDR2 SVGAGI. V shed 5 bases, J shed 8 bases, and the junction held 4 bases outside the gene matches. CDR3 sequence (DNA): TGTGCCAGCAGTCGGACTAGCGGGGACCAGCAGTACTTC. Encoded protein: CASSRTSGDQQYF.

The chain is built from TRBV5-1 and TRBJ2-5; D not certain. This CDR3 has 14 amino acids. The V end lost 0 bases, the J end lost 5 bases, and 11 bases lay between the germline ends. The germline V gene has CDR1 SGHRS and CDR2 YFSETQ. DNA of the CDR3: TGCGCCAGCAGCTTGGACGGCAGGTGGGAGACCCAGTACTTC. This gives the protein CASSLDGRWETQYF.

The chain employs TRBV5-6 and TRBJ2-1; no clear D gene. The CDR3 sequence is 15 residues long. V was clipped by 0 bases and J by 0 bases, with 7 bases between them. The germline V gene has CDR1 SGHDT and CDR2 YYEEEE. The CDR3 spells CASSLVSSSYNEQFF. CDR3 sequence (DNA): TGTGCCAGCAGCTTGGTGTCGTCCTCCTACAATGAGCAGTTCTTC.

This clone was recorded a few times. J is TRBJ2-5 and V is TRBV12-5; 9 bases line up with TRBD2. Germline lookup yields CDR1 LGHNT and CDR2 FRNRAP. The CDR3 sequence is 15 residues long. J lost 4 bases, V lost 11 bases, and 14 bases had no gene match. This CDR3 reads CAQPLQLAGIETQYF. The CDR3 nucleotides are TGTGCTCAACCACTGCAGCTAGCGGGGATAGAGACCCAGTACTTC.

The rearrangement uses TRBV2 and TRBJ2-3, with D possibly TRBD1 on 5 matching bases. Looked up from germline, CDR1 is SNHLY and CDR2 is FYNNEI. The length of the CDR3 is 14 residues. Deletions cut 1 base from V and 6 bases from J, with 11 bases between. The CDR3 bases are TGTGCCAGCAGTGAAGGGCCCAGGGTTGATACGCAGTATTTT. This sequence encodes CASSEGPRVDTQYF.

This clone was recorded only once. J is TRBJ2-1 and V is TRBV12-5, with 9 bases matching TRBD2. Germline loops: CDR1 LGHNT, CDR2 FRNRAP. This CDR3 contains 15 residues. The V segment lost 1 base and the J segment 5 bases; nucleotides outside the gene matches: 3. CDR3 region: CASGLGLAVNNEQFF. The CDR3 coding sequence is TGTGCTAGTGGTTTGGGACTAGCGGTTAACAATGAGCAGTTCTTC.

The rearrangement links TRBV7-2 to TRBJ2-2; D gene ambiguous. Germline CDR1 and CDR2: SGHTA and FQGNSA. The length of the CDR3 is 13 residues. The V and J ends lost 5 bases and 4 bases respectively, with 8 bases between them. The CDR3 here is CASSRSRTGELFF. CDR3 in DNA: TGTGCCAGCAGCCGCAGTCGCACCGGGGAGCTGTTTTTT.

J is TRBJ1-5 and V is TRBV10-3; TRBD1 matches 10 bases. V shed 5 bases and J 5 bases; nucleotides not matched to a gene: 6. The CDR3 runs to 15 residues. In germline, CDR1 is ENHRY, CDR2 SYGVKD. The CDR3, as DNA: TGTGCCATCAGTCACGGACAGGGGGAACATCAGCCCCAGCATTTT. As protein: CAISHGQGEHQPQHF.

The chain is built from TRBV28 and TRBJ1-4; tentative D call: TRBD1 (5 bases). This CDR3 comprises 14 residues. Trimming shortened V by 4 bases and J by 5 bases, and 11 bases separated the two germline ends. CDR1 and CDR2 from the germline V gene are MDHEN and SYDVKM. DNA for the CDR3: TGTGCCAGCAGTTCGGAACAGGAGAATGAAAAACTGTTTTTT. Protein product: CASSSEQENEKLFF.